These T cell receptor beta chains were read from a single sample in a study of post-analysis software for immune sequencing data. One entry per CDR3 protein results from TCRdb running MiXCR on the PCR reads. Of roughly 580,000 distinct CDR3 sequences listed, 44% were seen once; the top ten hold under 2%. What was sequenced was blood. These receptors all stem from a girl between 10 and 17 years old with multiple sclerosis. CDR3s include the opening cysteine and the closing phenylalanine or tryptophan. A D gene is named only where the DNA matches it firmly. Not all rows give a size; the values are once, few, many and, for expanded clones, a class.

>TRBJ1-2|TRBV6-5|.|few
TGTGCCAGCAGTTACTCCGTGACGGGCTATGGCTACACCTTC
CASSYSVTGYGYTF
>TRBJ2-5|TRBV28|.|.
TGTGCCAGCAGTTTAACCCGGGGGCAAGAGACCCAGTACTTC
CASSLTRGQETQYF
>TRBJ1-1|TRBV5-1|TRBD1|.
TGCGCCAGCAGGCCGACAGGGCGCACTGAAGCTTTCTTT
CASRPTGRTEAFF
>TRBJ2-1|TRBV9|TRBD2|.
TGTGCCAGCAGCGTAGCTCCGACTAGCGGTCACAATGAGCAGTTCTTC
CASSVAPTSGHNEQFF
>TRBJ1-4|TRBV12-3/TRBV12-4|.|.
TGTGCCAGCAGTTTTGGGCGTATGGCGGCAACTAATGAAAAACTGTTTTTT
CASSFGRMAATNEKLFF
>TRBJ1-2|TRBV12-3/TRBV12-4|TRBD1|many
TGTGCCAGCAGTGGGACAGGGGGCGGCTACACCTTC
CASSGTGGGYTF
>TRBJ2-7|TRBV25-1|.|few
TGTGCCAGCAGTGAGGGCGTGCCGGGTCCCTACGAGCAGTACTTC
CASSEGVPGPYEQYF
>TRBJ1-2|TRBV6-5|.|few
TGTGCCAGCAGTTACTGGGGGGCGGGGAACTATGGCTACACCTTC
CASSYWGAGNYGYTF
>TRBJ1-2|TRBV12-3/TRBV12-4|.|.
TGTGCCAGCGGAGAAGCACGCAGGGAGGGTGGCTACACCTTC
CASGEARREGGYTF
>TRBJ2-1|TRBV5-1|.|few
TGCGCCAGCAGCTTCATGGCCTCCTACAATGAGCAGTTCTTC
CASSFMASYNEQFF
>TRBJ1-5|TRBV15|.|.
TGTGCCACCGGTATGGTGGGCAATCAGCCCCAGCATTTT
CATGMVGNQPQHF
>TRBJ2-3|TRBV7-8|.|.
TGTGCCAGCAGCTTAGTACAGAGGTGGGGCACAGATACGCAGTATTTT
CASSLVQRWGTDTQYF
>TRBJ2-7|TRBV12-3/TRBV12-4|TRBD1|few
TGTGCCACGTCACCGGGACAGGGGGGAGTTGGCTACGAGCAGTACTTC
CATSPGQGGVGYEQYF
>TRBJ2-3|TRBV10-3|.|.
TGTGCCAGCACAGACTCGGGCACAGATACGCAGTATTTT
CASTDSGTDTQYF
>TRBJ2-1|TRBV20-1|.|few
TGCAGTGCAACGACTCGAAAAGAGACCCAGTTCTTC
CSATTRKETQFF
>TRBJ2-3|TRBV5-1|.|.
TGCGCCAGCAGCCCTATTAAGAACCCAGATACGCAGTATTTT
CASSPIKNPDTQYF
>TRBJ2-7|TRBV12-3/TRBV12-4|TRBD2|few
TGTGCCAGCAGGACTCGACTAGCCCACGAGCAGTACTTC
CASRTRLAHEQYF
>TRBJ2-3|TRBV12-5|.|.
TGTGCTAGTGGTCCTTTTCCTAGGCCCACGTACACAGATACGCAGTATTTT
CASGPFPRPTYTDTQYF
>TRBJ2-3|TRBV29-1|TRBD2|.
TGCAGCGTTGAAGATGGGGCTAGCGGGAGAACAGATACGCAGTATTTT
CSVEDGASGRTDTQYF
>TRBJ2-4|TRBV5-1|TRBD1|few
TGCGCCAGCAGCAAGGACAGGGTGGACATTCAGTACTTC
CASSKDRVDIQYF
>TRBJ2-1|TRBV6-6|TRBD2|.
TGTGCCAGCAGTCTAGCGGGGGCCCCCAGCTCCTACAATGAGCAGTTCTTC
CASSLAGAPSSYNEQFF
>TRBJ2-7|TRBV27|.|.
TGTGCCCGCATCGGGGGGCCAGGGACGATCGAGCAGTACTTC
CARIGGPGTIEQYF
>TRBJ2-5|TRBV12-3/TRBV12-4|TRBD2|.
TGTGCCAGCACCCTGAGACTAGCGGGAGGGCGGGAGACCCAGTACTTC
CASTLRLAGGRETQYF
>TRBJ2-3|TRBV12-3/TRBV12-4|.|few
TGTGCCAGCAGTCATTTTCGACCAGGAAGCCTAGGGGATACGCAGTATTTT
CASSHFRPGSLGDTQYF
>TRBJ1-5|TRBV12-3/TRBV12-4|TRBD1|.
TGTGCCAGCAGTTGGGGACAGGGAATCCATCAGCCCCAGCATTTT
CASSWGQGIHQPQHF
>TRBJ1-5|TRBV21-1|.|.
TGTGCCAGCAGCGAGGGACAGAGCGGCAATCAGCCCCAGCATTTT
CASSEGQSGNQPQHF
>TRBJ2-5|TRBV20-1|TRBD2|few
TGCAGTGCGACCCCAGGACTAGCGGGTTCCCAAGAGACCCAGTACTTC
CSATPGLAGSQETQYF
>TRBJ2-7|TRBV29-1|.|.
TGCAGCGTTGAGGGGTCAGGGGAGGACTACGAGCAGTACTTC
CSVEGSGEDYEQYF
>TRBJ1-1|TRBV29-1|.|.
TGCAGCGTCGCACCGTTCAAGTTGAACACTGAAGCTTTCTTT
CSVAPFKLNTEAFF
>TRBJ1-5|TRBV29-1|.|.
TGCAGCGTTGGATTTGGGGGTAATCAGCCTCAGCATTTT
CSVGFGGNQPQHF
>TRBJ2-7|TRBV5-1|TRBD1|.
TGCGCCAGCAGCTTGATGTTGGGAAGCCGGGACAGCCAAATTTACGAGCAGTACTTC
CASSLMLGSRDSQIYEQYF
>TRBJ1-1|TRBV6-5|.|few
TGTGCCAGCAGTTACTCTAAGATTCTTAACGCTGAAGCTTTCTTT
CASSYSKILNAEAFF
>TRBJ2-5|TRBV6-6|.|few
TGTGCCAGCAGTTACGCCGCGGTCAGGGAAGAGACCCAGTACTTC
CASSYAAVREETQYF
>TRBJ2-7|TRBV27|TRBD1|.
TGTGCCAGCAGTCCGACAGGGCCCCACGAGCAGTACTTC
CASSPTGPHEQYF
>TRBJ2-3|TRBV5-1|.|few
TGCGCCACAAGACTTGATAGCACAGATACGCAGTATTTT
CATRLDSTDTQYF
>TRBJ2-4|TRBV7-3|.|few
TGTGCCAGCAGCTCCTCCTCGACGGGGGAGCAGTACTTC
CASSSSSTGEQYF
>TRBJ2-7|TRBV7-2|.|.
TGTGCCAGCAGCCCCCACGGGGTCGCCTACGAGCAGTACTTC
CASSPHGVAYEQYF
>TRBJ2-3|TRBV7-2|TRBD2|few
TGTGCCAGCAGCTTAAACCAGCGGGGGGGACTCACAGATACGCAGTATTTT
CASSLNQRGGLTDTQYF
>TRBJ2-5|TRBV10-3|.|few
TGTGCCATCAGTGCACAGGGTGGGTCCTACGAGCGGTACTTC
CAISAQGGSYERYF
>TRBJ2-7|TRBV28|.|few
TGTGCCAGCACCTCCCCAGACTCCTACGAGCAGTACTTC
CASTSPDSYEQYF
>TRBJ1-4|TRBV12-3/TRBV12-4|.|.
TGTGCCAGCAGTTTAGTTTCAGGGACTAATGAAAAACTGTTTTTT
CASSLVSGTNEKLFF
>TRBJ2-7|TRBV7-9|.|.
TGTGCCAGCAGCCCGGAGGTCCGCTCCTACGAGCAGTACTTC
CASSPEVRSYEQYF
>TRBJ2-7|TRBV20-1|.|.
TGCAGTGCTAGAGTACCCCAGGGCTACGAGCAGTACTTC
CSARVPQGYEQYF
>TRBJ2-6|TRBV2|.|.
TGTGCCAGCAGTGCCGTCGTCCTGACTTTC
CASSAVVLTF
>TRBJ2-7|TRBV10-3|TRBD2|.
TGTGCCATCAGTGAGTCCGGGACTAGCGGGCGCTCTACGGACGAGCAGTACTTC
CAISESGTSGRSTDEQYF
>TRBJ1-1|TRBV20-1|.|.
TGCAGTGCCCAGGGGTCAAAGAACACTGAAGCTTTCTTT
CSAQGSKNTEAFF
>TRBJ1-4|TRBV12-3/TRBV12-4|.|few
TGTGCCAGCAGACCTGGAGGGTGGGAAAAACTGTTTTTT
CASRPGGWEKLFF
>TRBJ2-5|TRBV6-5|.|.
TGTGCCAGCAGCGCTCGGCGGCAGTCTTGGGAGACCCAGTACTTC
CASSARRQSWETQYF
>TRBJ1-1|TRBV20-1|.|.
TGCAGTGCCACTCCGACCACTGAAGCTTTCTTT
CSATPTTEAFF
>TRBJ2-1|TRBV24-1|.|few
TGTGCCACCGCAGGGAATTACAATGAGCAGTTCTTC
CATAGNYNEQFF
>TRBJ1-2|TRBV20-1|.|few
TGCAGTGCTAGAAGGGGCCCTAACTATGGCTACACCTTC
CSARRGPNYGYTF
>TRBJ2-7|TRBV11-1|TRBD2|many
TGTGCCAGCAGCTTAATTGGCGGGACTAGCTACGAGCAGTACTTC
CASSLIGGTSYEQYF
>TRBJ2-7|TRBV29-1|.|.
TGCAGCGTCCAACTGGGGTCCCCCTACGAGCAGTACTTC
CSVQLGSPYEQYF
>TRBJ1-2|TRBV6-5|TRBD1|.
TGTGCCAGCAGCCTTTACCCCACAGGGGGCTATGGCTACACCTTC
CASSLYPTGGYGYTF
>TRBJ2-3|TRBV11-3|.|.
TGTGCCAGCCGGGGTATCACAGATACGCAGTATTTT
CASRGITDTQYF
>TRBJ1-2|TRBV5-1|TRBD1|few
TGCGCCAGCAGCTCGCACGGGACAGGGGGCCCTTTTCGTGGCTACACCTTC
CASSSHGTGGPFRGYTF
>TRBJ2-7|TRBV12-3/TRBV12-4|.|few
TGTGCCAGCGGTACCAGCGCGGCCTACTACGAGCAGTACTTC
CASGTSAAYYEQYF